Included here is one TCR beta chain sequence, with context. Antigen specificity is unknown. The library targeted TCRbeta and was prepared with unique molecular identifiers. TCRdb re-analysed the PCR reads in MiXCR, keeping a single row per CDR3 protein. The sample consists of about 980,000 distinct CDR3 sequences, roughly 29% of them appearing once. The entry originates in a study of T-cell reconstitution after alpha-beta-depleted transplantation in children. Germline V gene sequence: CDR1 MNHEY, CDR2 SVGEGT. The J segment lost 6 bases and the V segment lost 4 bases, leaving 10 bases of the junction unmatched. The CDR3 totals 15 residues. Study-level findings and limits: At day 60, the high TCRbeta diversity found in some patients originated from recipient T cells and thymic progenitors that had survived. Alpha-beta T cells about two months after transplant reportedly derived from several hundred expanded graft clones. Most T-cell counts and diversity one year after the transplant came from T cells that were newly produced.

This chain uses TRBV6-2 or TRBV6-3 with TRBJ2-5, with TRBD1 matching 8 bases. The sample in question was PBMCs, mostly from graft donor cells, obtained 360 days after TCRalphabeta/CD19-depleted stem cell transplant. The sequence derives from a boy less than two years old who had a stem cell transplant for SCID, so the T cells may come from the graft donor. CDR3 DNA sequence: TGTGCCAGCAGTTTTTATAGCAGGGGGCTGAAGACCCAGTACTTC. This sequence encodes CASSFYSRGLKTQYF.